This TCR beta chain derives from a study of blood T cell repertoires in COVID-19. This clone was observed a few times. TCRdb's table, derived via immunoSEQ multiplex PCR, lists solely in-frame clones and lacks some. The sample shows under 150,000 clones, 81% of them seen only once. The CDR3 consists of 13 residues. The V end was cut by 6 bases, the J end by 5 bases, with 11 bases between. Germline assignment: CDR1 SNHLY and CDR2 FYNNEI. The chain carries TRBV2 and TRBJ2-1, with D perhaps matching TRBD2 (6 bases). What was sequenced was peripheral blood. This clonotype was obtained from a woman in her sixties with active or convalescent COVID-19. CDR3 coding DNA: TGTGCCAGCAGGCGGGGCAGTAACAATGAGCAGTTCTTC. Its translation: CASRRGSNNEQFF. Drawing the rest from reference TRBV2 and TRBJ2-1, the complete variable domain is EPEVTQTPSHQVTQMGQEVILRCVPISNHLYFYWYRQILGQKVEFLVSFYNNEISEKSEIFDDQFSVERPDGSNFTLKIRSTKLEDSAMYFCASRRGSNNEQFFGPGTRLTVL.